A selection of T cell receptor beta chains follows, all from one sample in a study of shared clonotypes between healthy human individuals. Clones were sequenced by immunoSEQ multiplex PCR, and TCRdb holds only the in-frame ones, with some missing. In the table there are about 2,500,000 clones, around 94% of which are singletons. The sample taken for sequencing was naive CD4+ T cells sorted from blood. The receptors here all came from a man between 18 and 35 years old in good health. Each CDR3 is given with its conserved first and last residue. Fields, in order: CDR3 DNA, CDR3 protein, V gene, clone size, D gene, J gene. A D gene is named only where the DNA matches it firmly. Some rows mark clone size as missing; the rest say once, few, many or name a class of expanded clone.

TGTGCCAGCCTCCTCGGGGGTCAGCCCCAGCATTTT CASLLGGQPQHF TRBV28 - - TRBJ1-5
TGTGCCATCAGAGAGACAGGGGTCAACACTGAAGCTTTCTTT CAIRETGVNTEAFF TRBV10-3 - TRBD1 TRBJ1-1
TGTGCCAGCAGCCCCTCCCCCGGGACAGGAACCTACGAGCAGTACTTC CASSPSPGTGTYEQYF TRBV6-6 - TRBD1 TRBJ2-7
TGTGCCAGCAGCTTGACTGGGGGCACCGGAGCTTTCTTT CASSLTGGTGAFF TRBV5-4 - - TRBJ1-1
TGTGCAAGTCGCTTAGGCGGACAGGGGTTCGATGAGCAGTTCTTC CASRLGGQGFDEQFF TRBV12-2 - - TRBJ2-1
TGTGCCAGCAGTGGAAAGGGGACTAGCCTCACAGATACGCAGTATTTT CASSGKGTSLTDTQYF TRBV6-1 once TRBD2 TRBJ2-3
TGTGCCAGCAGCTTATTCGGGCTCCCAAACACCGGGGAGCTGTTTTTT CASSLFGLPNTGELFF TRBV7-2 - - TRBJ2-2
TGTGCCAGCAGCTCGGACAGGGGTAGGCGCATGAACACTGAAGCTTTCTTT CASSSDRGRRMNTEAFF TRBV11-1 - TRBD1 TRBJ1-1
TGTGCCAGCAGACCAACAGGGCCCTATGGCTACACCTTC CASRPTGPYGYTF TRBV27 - - TRBJ1-2
TGTGCCAGCAGCCCCCGGACAGGACTTAATGAGCAGTTCTTC CASSPRTGLNEQFF TRBV7-9 - TRBD1 TRBJ2-1
TGTGCCAGTAGTATAGACAGTGGGGGGCCCAATCAGCCCCAGCATTTT CASSIDSGGPNQPQHF TRBV19 - - TRBJ1-5
TGTGCCAGTACGGGACTAGCGGGAGGGAAGGACGCAGATACGCAGTATTTT CASTGLAGGKDADTQYF TRBV19 - TRBD2 TRBJ2-3
TGTGCCAGCAGCTTTAGGGGTACCGGGGAGCTGTTTTTT CASSFRGTGELFF TRBV7-2 - - TRBJ2-2
TGTGCCAGCAGCTTAGTAAACCTAGGAAAGAATGAGCAGTTCTTC CASSLVNLGKNEQFF TRBV11-2 - - TRBJ2-1
TGTGCCAGCAGCCCAGGACAGGATCGGCCCTACTACAATGAGCAGTTCTTC CASSPGQDRPYYNEQFF TRBV5-6 - TRBD1 TRBJ2-1
TGTGCCAGTGGGCACAGGGAAGGTGCCCTCCACTTT CASGHREGALHF TRBV19 - - TRBJ1-6
TGTGCCAGCAGTGAAGAGCCGGATTTCACCGGGGAGCTGTTTTTT CASSEEPDFTGELFF TRBV2 - - TRBJ2-2
TGTGCCAGCAGCTTGAACGGAGCGACTAGAGCTGAAGCTTTCTTT CASSLNGATRAEAFF TRBV5-5 - - TRBJ1-1
TGTGCCAGCAGTCCCCCGGCAGGGATGAACACTGAAGCTTTCTTT CASSPPAGMNTEAFF TRBV6-6 - - TRBJ1-1
TGTGCCAGCAGGAAACCGGGACAGGTTGTATACGAGCAGTACTTC CASRKPGQVVYEQYF TRBV28 - TRBD1 TRBJ2-7
TGTGCCAGCACCTCGACAGATTACACAGATACGCAGTATTTT CASTSTDYTDTQYF TRBV28 - - TRBJ2-3
TGTGCTAGTGGTTTCCCCCAGGGGGAGACCAGCTCTGGAAACACCATATATTTT CASGFPQGETSSGNTIYF TRBV12-5 - TRBD1 TRBJ1-3
TGTGCCAGCAGTAGGGGTTTGACTGATTCCGAAAAACTGTTTTTT CASSRGLTDSEKLFF TRBV7-2 - - TRBJ1-4
TGTGCCAGCAGTTACTCACCAGGGGGCCTCGAGCAGTACTTC CASSYSPGGLEQYF TRBV6-6 - TRBD1 TRBJ2-7
TGTGCCAGCACTAAGACGGCTGGAGGAAACACCATATATTTT CASTKTAGGNTIYF TRBV6-5 - - TRBJ1-3
TGTGCCAGCAGCCTCAAGGGGGTGGGTTCACCCCTCCACTTT CASSLKGVGSPLHF TRBV28 - - TRBJ1-6
TGTGCCTGGAGCCCGGGACAGGGTAGCTATGGCTACACCTTC CAWSPGQGSYGYTF TRBV30 - TRBD1 TRBJ1-2
TGTGCCAGCAGCTTAGCGGGAAGTTACAATGAGCAGTTCTTC CASSLAGSYNEQFF TRBV7-9 - - TRBJ2-1
TGTGCCAGTAGTATAGTGGCAGATGAAAAACTGTTTTTT CASSIVADEKLFF TRBV19 - - TRBJ1-4
TGTGCCAGCAGCGTAGGAGGGGGGGCGATGGAGAACACCATATATTTT CASSVGGGAMENTIYF TRBV9 - - TRBJ1-3
TGTGCCAGCAGCTTAGATCTGGCAGAGACAGAGTACTTC CASSLDLAETEYF TRBV11-2 once - TRBJ2-5